The clone carrying this T cell receptor (beta chain) was counted a single time. This record comes from a study of blood T cell repertoires in COVID-19. Clones were read by immunoSEQ multiplex PCR, and TCRdb kept only the in-frame ones, dropping some. This sample has fewer than 200,000 clones, with 70% to 90% found just once. All enrollees were about 18 to 89 years old and from 20 to 25 US areas. The trim removed 6 bases at V and 2 bases at J, leaving 8 bases unmatched. This CDR3 has 16 residues. Per the germline V gene, CDR1 is MDHEN and CDR2 is SYDVKM. The chain couples TRBV28 to TRBJ1-5; 9 bases match TRBD1. Sequenced input: PBMCs or T cells enriched from blood (not recorded which). The origin of this receptor is a woman in her forties or fifties who had recovered from COVID-19. In DNA, the CDR3 is TGTGCCAGCAGGGACAGGGGATTTCGGGGCAATCAGCCCCAGCATTTT. Translated, it gives CASRDRGFRGNQPQHF.